The T cell receptor beta chain described here comes from a study of blood T cells in healthy people across ages. Study results and caveats: Diversity of TCR beta per million T cells declined in a roughly linear way with age. More naive CD4+ cells and higher diversity marked long-lived donors relative to aged donors.

Details on this clonotype: Its antigen is still unknown.

The CDR3 is 14 amino acids. The germline V gene has CDR1 LNHDA and CDR2 SQIVND (reference sequence). V was pared by 3 bases and J by 2 bases, with 4 bases of the junction left unmatched. Primers used in a second PCR of about 7 to 12 cycles were a sample-barcoded 5' primer and a J-beta primer mix. Each of the cDNA molecules was tagged by a template-switch adaptor with 12 random nucleotides. TCRdb re-derived calls from the 5' RACE reads in MiXCR, one entry per CDR3 protein. Among 1,800,000 or so distinct CDR3 sequences listed, about 39% were seen once. This sequence joins TRBV19 and TRBJ2-7; TRBD2 agrees at 7 bases. The TCR originated in a human donor in good health. The sample comprised blood. CDR3 in amino acids: CASSMGGETYEQYF. CDR3 in DNA: TGTGCCAGTAGTATGGGAGGGGAAACCTACGAGCAGTACTTC.